This passage covers 30 T cell receptor beta chains from one sample sequenced in a study of Tregs in tolerant kidney transplant recipients. The repertoire was sequenced with immunoSEQ multiplex PCR; TCRdb's copy has only in-frame clones and lacks some. The sample has 240,000 or so clones, about 80% seen once. The sample was CD4+ T cells from blood. The receptors come from a human donor in good health.

This clone was counted only a few times. In DNA form, the CDR3 reads TGTGCCAGCAGCTTGGACAGGGCGGAAGGCTACACCTTC. Translating gives CASSLDRAEGYTF. The V call is TRBV5-4, the J call TRBJ1-2; a weak D match, TRBD1 (6 bases). Germline loops: CDR1 SGHNT, CDR2 YYREEE (reference sequence). Trimming shortened V by 0 bases and J by 8 bases, and 11 bases separated the two germline ends. The CDR3 consists of 13 residues.

The chain is built from TRBV19 and TRBJ2-7, with 8 nucleotides matching TRBD1. V shed 6 bases, J shed 4 bases, and the junction held 11 bases outside the gene matches. The length of the CDR3 is 15 residues. Germline-derived CDR1 and CDR2 are LNHDA and SQIVND (reference sequence). CDR3 sequence reads: CASRSLGTGAYEQYF. The CDR3 bases are TGTGCCAGTAGATCCCTAGGGACAGGAGCTTACGAGCAGTACTTC.

The gene calls are TRBV7-2 and TRBJ2-1; 10 bases are shared with TRBD2. The CDR3 contains 16 residues. The germline V gene has CDR1 SGHTA and CDR2 FQGNSA. J gave up 4 bases and V 6 bases, and 9 bases lay outside the gene matches. The CDR3: CASSREERGGYNEQFF. The CDR3 nucleotides read TGTGCCAGCAGTAGAGAGGAGCGGGGGGGATACAATGAGCAGTTCTTC.

The chain combines TRBV7-2 with TRBJ2-1; 8 nucleotides align to TRBD2. V was pared by 4 bases and J by 10 bases, with 12 bases of the junction left unmatched. This CDR3 has 15 residues. Germline CDR1 reads SGHTA; CDR2 reads FQGNSA. CDR3 DNA: TGTGCCAGCAGCTCCCGCCGGCGGGGGGCTGGGGAGCAGTTCTTC. This translates into CASSSRRRGAGEQFF.

This clone appeared a few times. This chain connects TRBV18 to TRBJ2-7; 11 nucleotides line up with TRBD2. Germline V gene data show CDR1 as KGHSH and CDR2 as LQKENI. The CDR3 sequence is 16 residues long. The V gene end was trimmed by 3 bases and the J gene end by 0 bases; junction bases not matched to a gene: 4. The CDR3 DNA reads TGTGCCAGCTCACCTCCGGGACTAGCGGACTCCTACGAGCAGTACTTC. As protein: CASSPPGLADSYEQYF.

The DNA for the CDR3 is TGTGCCAGCAGCGCGGTTGGGGACACCTTCGATGAGCAGTTCTTC. Amino acids: CASSAVGDTFDEQFF. The chain links TRBV9 to TRBJ2-1; weak D call: TRBD1 (6 bases). The CDR3 is made up of 15 amino acids. Trimming stripped 3 bases from V and 8 bases from J, with 18 bases between. CDR1 and CDR2 from the germline V gene are SGDLS and YYNGEE.

This clone was observed a handful of times. The chain uses TRBV11-2 and TRBJ2-7; D unclear. This CDR3 contains 15 residues. CDR1 and CDR2 from the germline V gene are SGHAT and FQNNGV. Trimming shortened V by 0 bases and J by 3 bases, and 12 bases separated the two germline ends. DNA for the CDR3: TGTGCCAGCAGCTTAGAAGGTGGAGCAGACTACGAGCAGTACTTC. Protein sequence: CASSLEGGADYEQYF.

The chain is built from TRBV6-5 and TRBJ1-2; D gene unclear. CDR1 MNHEY and CDR2 SVGAGI come from the germline V gene. The CDR3 is made up of 13 amino acids. V dropped 8 bases and J dropped 4 bases, with 14 bases sitting between them. The CDR3 sequence is CASVQSVGYGYTF. In DNA, the CDR3 is TGTGCCAGCGTACAGTCGGTTGGCTATGGCTACACCTTC.

The gene calls are TRBV9 and TRBJ2-6; D is uncertain. CDR1 SGDLS and CDR2 YYNGEE come from the germline V gene. The CDR3 contains 15 residues. Between the trimmed V and J ends, which lost 0 bases and 1 base, there was a span of 5 bases. As DNA, the CDR3 is TGTGCCAGCAGCGTAGTGGGGTCTGGGGCCAACGTCCTGACTTTC. Translating it yields CASSVVGSGANVLTF. The full variable domain, in which reference TRBV9 and TRBJ2-6 provide the parts outside the CDR3, is DSGVTQTPKHLITATGQRVTLRCSPRSGDLSVYWYQQSLDQGLQFLIQYYNGEERAKGNILERFSAQQFPDLHSELNLSSLELGDSALYFCASSVVGSGANVLTFGAGSRLTVL.

The CDR3 region has the DNA TGTGCCAGCAGTGAACAAGGATATGGCTACACCTTC. This encodes CASSEQGYGYTF. The V gene is TRBV6-1, the J gene TRBJ1-2; D is undetermined. The CDR3 is 12 amino acids. V lost 2 bases, J lost 5 bases, and 6 bases lay in between. Germline assignment: CDR1 MNHNS and CDR2 SASEGT.

The chain carries TRBV14 and TRBJ2-6; D is unresolved. The V gene lost 5 bases and the J gene lost 3 bases, with 8 bases spanning the gap. The CDR3 is 14 residues long. Germline V gene lookup returns CDR1 SGHDN and CDR2 FVKESK. The CDR3: CASSVSSGANVLTF. As DNA, the CDR3 is TGTGCCAGCAGCGTCTCAAGTGGGGCCAACGTCCTGACTTTC.

The chain links TRBV6-5 to TRBJ2-1, with 11 bases matching TRBD2. V trimming: 10 bases; J trimming: 4 bases; junction bases outside the gene matches: 6. CDR1 is MNHEY, CDR2 SVGAGI, per germline. The CDR3 spans 14 residues. Here the CDR3 DNA reads TGTGCCACCGATAGCGGGAGGGGTTACAATGAGCAGTTCTTC. Amino acids: CATDSGRGYNEQFF.

The J gene is TRBJ2-1, the V gene TRBV15, with D perhaps TRBD1 or TRBD2 (5 bases each). V lost 3 bases and J 3 bases, leaving 21 bases between the germline ends. CDR3 size: 18 residues. Germline CDR1 reads LNHNV; CDR2 reads YYDKDF (reference sequence). The CDR3 here is CATSSRKGTFRGYNEQFF. The CDR3 nucleotides read TGTGCCACCAGCAGCCGGAAGGGGACCTTTAGAGGCTACAATGAGCAGTTCTTC.

The CDR3 protein is CASRGAGTGELFF. The CDR3 nucleotides read TGTGCCAGCAGAGGGGCCGGCACCGGGGAGCTGTTTTTT. V and J are TRBV11-3 and TRBJ2-2; D is perhaps TRBD1 (5 bases). V was shortened by 6 bases and J by 4 bases, with 9 bases between the two germline ends. CDR1 is SGHNT and CDR2 is YENEEA in the germline V gene. CDR3 length: 13 amino acids.

This clone was observed a few times. The rearrangement uses TRBV2 and TRBJ2-5, with 7 bases lining up with TRBD1. V gave up 7 bases and J gave up 7 bases; unmatched junction bases: 3. The germline V gene has CDR1 SNHLY and CDR2 FYNNEI. CDR3 length: 11 amino acids. The CDR3 sequence: CASKGGWTQYF. Here the CDR3 DNA reads TGTGCCAGCAAAGGGGGCTGGACCCAGTACTTC.

The rearrangement links TRBV2 to TRBJ1-6, with 7 bases fitting TRBD1. This CDR3 has 14 amino acids. Germline trimming cut 6 bases from V and 7 bases from J; bases unmatched to any gene: 6. From germline, CDR1 is SNHLY and CDR2 FYNNEI. CDR3 region: CASSRLGGNSPLHF. The DNA for the CDR3 is TGTGCCAGCAGCCGGTTAGGGGGCAATTCACCCCTCCACTTT.

The V and J genes are TRBV5-1 and TRBJ2-7; TRBD2 matches 11 bases. This CDR3 is built from 15 residues. The junction had 3 bases not matched to a gene; V was cut back by 0 bases and J by 4 bases. The V gene's germline CDR1 is SGHRS and CDR2 YFSETQ. The CDR3 region is CASSLEGTSGYEQYF. CDR3 nucleotides: TGCGCCAGCAGCTTGGAAGGGACTAGCGGTTACGAGCAGTACTTC.

The V call is TRBV19, the J call TRBJ1-5; 7 nucleotides align to TRBD1. The ends lost 10 bases at V and 6 bases at J; junction bases unmatched: 9. The CDR3 length is 13 residues. The germline gives CDR1 LNHDA, CDR2 SQIVND (reference sequence). The CDR3 nucleotides read TGTGCCACCTCGACAGGGAAGGGTCAGCCCCAGCATTTT. Encoded protein: CATSTGKGQPQHF.

The chain employs TRBV7-3 and TRBJ1-1, with D unresolved. Germline-derived CDR1 and CDR2 are SGHTA and FQGTGA. V shed 2 bases and J shed 0 bases, with 10 bases lying between them. The CDR3 covers 15 residues. The CDR3 region is CASSLQSELNTEAFF. The CDR3 DNA reads as TGTGCCAGCAGCTTACAGTCAGAACTGAACACTGAAGCTTTCTTT.

The chain links TRBV18 to TRBJ2-1, with 12 bases aligning to TRBD2. Per germline, CDR1 KGHSH and CDR2 LQKENI. The CDR3 consists of 15 residues. Unmatched junction bases numbered 3, after V lost 3 bases and J lost 6 bases. CDR3 residues: CASSPGLAGTNEQFF. The CDR3 DNA sequence: TGTGCCAGCTCACCTGGACTAGCGGGGACCAATGAGCAGTTCTTC.

The V and J genes are TRBV4-1 and TRBJ1-2; D is ambiguous. Germline V gene data show CDR1 as MGHRA and CDR2 as YSYEKL. The CDR3 sequence is 14 residues long. Trimming cost V 1 base and J 0 bases, with 6 bases left between them. The CDR3 DNA reads TGCGCCAGCAGCCAAGGGGCTCCTAACTATGGCTACACCTTC. Its translation is CASSQGAPNYGYTF.

The V gene is TRBV2, the J gene TRBJ1-1; D is perhaps TRBD1 (5 bases). Per germline, CDR1 SNHLY and CDR2 FYNNEI. The CDR3 sequence is 13 residues long. Between the trimmed V and J ends, which lost 3 bases and 2 bases, there was a span of 7 bases. The CDR3 protein is CASSDDSNTEAFF. The CDR3 DNA reads TGTGCCAGCAGTGACGACAGTAACACTGAAGCTTTCTTT.

The genes are TRBV13 and TRBJ1-1; D is unclear. This CDR3 comprises 15 residues. Looked up from germline, CDR1 is PRHDT and CDR2 is FYEKMQ (reference sequence). V was pared by 4 bases and J by 4 bases, with 16 bases between. DNA of the CDR3: TGTGCCAGCAGCTCCCCGGCGGCCTCGCGCACTGAAGCTTTCTTT. Encoded protein: CASSSPAASRTEAFF.

The V and J genes are TRBV18 and TRBJ1-4; 7 positions match TRBD1. CDR3 size: 16 residues. The germline CDR1 and CDR2 sequences are KGHSH and LQKENI. V was pared by 4 bases and J by 0 bases, with 5 bases of the junction left unmatched. The CDR3 coding sequence is TGTGCCAGCTCACGAGGGACAGCTTCAACTAATGAAAAACTGTTTTTT. Amino acids: CASSRGTASTNEKLFF. Looking up the rest from reference TRBV18 and TRBJ1-4 gives the full variable domain: NAGVMQNPRHLVRRRGQEARLRCSPMKGHSHVYWYRQLPEEGLKFMVYLQKENIIDESGMPKERFSAEFPKEGPSILRIQQVVRGDSAAYFCASSRGTASTNEKLFFGSGTQLSVL.

This rearrangement joins TRBV27 to TRBJ2-7; no clear D gene. The CDR3 has 14 residues. Germline V gene lookup returns CDR1 MNHEY and CDR2 SMNVEV (reference sequence). With 1 base removed from V and 0 bases from J, the gap between germline ends came to 7 bases. CDR3 DNA sequence: TGTGCCAGCAGTTTATTTGTCAACTCCTACGAGCAGTACTTC. It is translated as CASSLFVNSYEQYF.

The rearrangement joins TRBV6-5 to TRBJ1-2; D not certain. The CDR3 spans 15 residues. The V end was cut by 6 bases, the J end by 2 bases, with 16 bases between. Per the germline V gene, CDR1 is MNHEY and CDR2 is SVGAGI. The CDR3 region is CASSTPGPGNYGYTF. CDR3 in DNA: TGTGCCAGCAGCACCCCGGGCCCCGGAAACTATGGCTACACCTTC.

This sequence joins TRBV29-1 and TRBJ2-5; D is tentatively TRBD1 or TRBD2 (6 bases each). Trimming removed 5 bases from V and 3 bases from J, with 25 bases in between. There are 17 residues in the CDR3. The germline gives CDR1 SQVTM, CDR2 ANQGSEA. The CDR3 bases are TGCAGCGTTTCGACGCCGGGACTCGGAGGGGGGAAAGAGACCCAGTACTTC. As protein: CSVSTPGLGGGKETQYF. Filled out from reference TRBV29-1 and TRBJ2-5, the complete variable domain reads SAVISQKPSRDICQRGTSLTIQCQVDSQVTMMFWYRQQPGQSLTLIATANQGSEATYESGFVIDKFPISRPNLTFSTLTVSNMSPEDSSIYLCSVSTPGLGGGKETQYFGPGTRLLVL.

The V and J genes are TRBV19 and TRBJ1-2, with 8 positions matching TRBD1. Germline V CDR1 and CDR2: LNHDA, SQIVND (reference sequence). This CDR3 spans 16 amino acids. With 6 bases clipped from V and 2 bases from J, the junction kept 11 bases outside the gene matches. Here the CDR3 DNA reads TGTGCCAGTAGGCGCTCTCCACGACAGGGGAACTATGGCTACACCTTC. Translating it yields CASRRSPRQGNYGYTF.

The chain is built from TRBV7-2 and TRBJ2-1; 8 bases align to TRBD2. Germline loops: CDR1 SGHTA, CDR2 FQGNSA. This CDR3 comprises 18 residues. The junction had 7 bases not matched to a gene; V was cut back by 0 bases and J by 0 bases. CDR3 in DNA: TGTGCCAGCAGCTTAGCGGAGCGGGGGATCCGCTCCTACAATGAGCAGTTCTTC. It codes for CASSLAERGIRSYNEQFF.

The chain employs TRBV5-8 and TRBJ1-1; 10 nucleotides match TRBD1. This CDR3 comprises 16 residues. V was pared by 0 bases and J by 5 bases, with 7 bases of the junction left unmatched. Germline CDR1 SGHTS, CDR2 YDEGEE. The CDR3 DNA sequence: TGTGCCAGCAGCTTGGGACAGGGGGCCCTTCGGACTGAAGCTTTCTTT. Residues: CASSLGQGALRTEAFF.